Listed here are 6 T cell receptor beta chains from one sample, sequenced in a study of shared clonotypes between healthy human individuals (dated by TCRdb to the early 2020s). The method was the immunoSEQ multiplex PCR assay. Imported from immuneACCESS, the table was reduced by TCRdb to in-frame sequences with V and J called. These copies leave out some clones; in studies compared against another copy, an unresolved V gene accounts for under half, and the cause of the remainder is not known. For this sample the table gives under 750,000 clones, of which around 70% were detected only once. The top ten hold more than 1.5% of the sample. Sequenced: memory CD4+ T cells sorted from blood. The sample's cell subset or site label, in plain terms: CD45RA-negative fraction. These receptors all come from a woman aged 25 to 39 in good health.

About this clone: One end of the junction fails to match germline, which may point to a read error. This sequence joins TRBV11-2 and TRBJ2-1, with 10 bases identical to TRBD2. The germline CDR1 and CDR2 sequences are SGHAT and FQNNGV. The CDR3 spans 18 residues. The CDR3 protein is CASSLGTSAQGTYNEQFF. For the CDR3, the DNA is TGTGCCAGCAGTTTAGGGACTAGCGCCCAAGGGACCTACAATGAGCAGTTCTTC.

The chain links TRBV27 to TRBJ2-6; 7 bases fit TRBD2. This CDR3 is 19 amino acids long. V was clipped by 5 bases and J by 1 base; unmatched bases: 14. The V gene's germline CDR1 is MNHEY and CDR2 SMNVEV (reference sequence). DNA of the CDR3: TGTGCCAGCAGTCCCTTTTCCGGCGGGGGACTATCTGGGGCCAACGTCCTGACTTTC. Amino acid sequence: CASSPFSGGGLSGANVLTF.

This chain uses TRBV28 with TRBJ2-2, with 8 bases lining up with TRBD1. V dropped 5 bases and J dropped 8; count of bases not matched to a gene: 7. Per the germline V gene, CDR1 is MDHEN and CDR2 is SYDVKM. The length of the CDR3 is 14 residues. CDR3 sequence reads: CASSTTGVGGELFF. CDR3 DNA sequence: TGTGCCAGCAGTACGACAGGGGTAGGGGGGGAGCTGTTTTTT.

The CDR3 here is CASSHLQVGTQYF. The CDR3 DNA reads TGTGCCAGTAGTCATCTACAGGTCGGGACCCAGTACTTC. The chain is built from TRBV19 and TRBJ2-5, with D tentatively TRBD1 (5 bases). The CDR3 totals 13 residues. V lost 5 bases, J lost 7 bases, and 14 bases lay in between. The germline V gene encodes CDR1 LNHDA and CDR2 SQIVND (reference sequence).

The rearrangement links TRBV9 to TRBJ2-1, with 11 nucleotides matching TRBD2. Looked up from germline, CDR1 is SGDLS and CDR2 is YYNGEE. The V segment lost 1 base and the J segment 4 bases; nucleotides outside the gene matches: 4. The CDR3 has 16 amino acids. CDR3 nucleotides: TGTGCCAGCAGCGTATTCGGGACTAGCGGTTACAATGAGCAGTTCTTC. Translated, it gives CASSVFGTSGYNEQFF. The full variable domain, completed using reference TRBV9 and TRBJ2-1, is DSGVTQTPKHLITATGQRVTLRCSPRSGDLSVYWYQQSLDQGLQFLIQYYNGEERAKGNILERFSAQQFPDLHSELNLSSLELGDSALYFCASSVFGTSGYNEQFFGPGTRLTVL.

The chain joins TRBV19 to TRBJ1-5; no reliable D call. Germline values: CDR1 LNHDA, CDR2 SQIVND (reference sequence). This CDR3 region has 15 residues. Trimming removed 3 bases at V and 2 bases at J, with 11 bases between. The CDR3 coding sequence is TGTGCCAGTAGTATCCCGTCGGGAGGCAATCAGCCCCAGCATTTT. Its translation is CASSIPSGGNQPQHF. The full variable domain, completed using reference TRBV19 and TRBJ1-5, is DGGITQSPKYLFRKEGQNVTLSCEQNLNHDAMYWYRQDPGQGLRLIYYSQIVNDFQKGDIAEGYSVSREKKESFPLTVTSAQKNPTAFYLCASSIPSGGNQPQHFGDGTRLSIL.